Each of the 17 T cell receptor beta chains below was sequenced from the same sample in a study of blood T cell repertoires in COVID-19. Clones were read by immunoSEQ multiplex PCR, and TCRdb kept only the in-frame ones, dropping some. The repertoire holds some 390,000 clones, with over 75% as singletons. The specimen sequenced was PBMCs or T cells enriched from blood (not recorded which). The source of these receptors is a man aged 25-45 years who had recovered from COVID-19.

This sequence joins TRBV20-1 and TRBJ1-6; unclear D gene. Trimming left V 3 bases short and J 0 bases short, with 9 bases between. In germline, CDR1 is DFQATT, CDR2 SNEGSKA (reference sequence). This CDR3 comprises 15 residues. The CDR3 DNA reads TGCAGTGCTAGTGAGCGCCCCTCCTATAATTCACCCCTCCACTTT. This gives the protein CSASERPSYNSPLHF.

A remark on this clone: Other DNA sequences within the sample encode an identical CDR3. The chain couples TRBV7-2 to TRBJ2-3, with D unresolved. Trimming removed 1 base from V and 4 bases from J, with 6 bases in between. This CDR3 spans 13 amino acids. The germline CDR1 and CDR2 sequences are SGHTA and FQGNSA. This CDR3 is CASSLGPSDTQYF. The CDR3 DNA follows: TGTGCCAGCAGCTTAGGGCCGTCAGATACGCAGTATTTT.

This sequence joins TRBV4-1 and TRBJ2-7; 9 nucleotides agree with TRBD2. CDR3 size: 14 residues. Trimming took 4 bases from V and 6 from J; bases not matched to a gene: 7. Germline V CDR1 and CDR2: MGHRA, YSYEKL. CDR3 DNA: TGCGCCAGCAGCCCCGGGGGACTAGCAGGCGAGCAGTACTTC. This sequence encodes CASSPGGLAGEQYF.

The chain couples TRBV7-8 to TRBJ2-5; D unresolved. The CDR3 runs to 14 residues. Trimming pared 5 bases from V and 5 bases from J, leaving 15 bases between. Germline assignment: CDR1 SGHVS and CDR2 FQNEAQ. The chain's CDR3 is CASSTTRPWETQYF. The CDR3, as DNA: TGTGCCAGCAGCACGACACGTCCTTGGGAGACCCAGTACTTC.

The V call is TRBV6-1, the J call TRBJ2-1; 9 nucleotides line up with TRBD2. From germline, CDR1 is MNHNS and CDR2 SASEGT. With V trimmed by 2 bases and J by 8 bases, 10 bases remained unmatched. This CDR3 spans 16 amino acids. CDR3 DNA sequence: TGTGCCAGCAGTGAACTCCGCGGGAGGGTTTCGGATGAGCAGTTCTTC. It translates to CASSELRGRVSDEQFF.

This rearrangement joins TRBV19 to TRBJ1-5; the match to TRBD1 covers 7 bases. The CDR3 totals 13 residues. The ends lost 7 bases at V and 7 bases at J; junction bases unmatched: 7. The germline CDR1 and CDR2 sequences are LNHDA and SQIVND (reference sequence). CDR3 sequence: CASTPTGRQPQHF. CDR3 nucleotide sequence: TGTGCCAGTACCCCGACAGGGAGGCAGCCCCAGCATTTT.

In DNA, the CDR3 is TGCGCCAGCAGCCTGGACCTTAGTTATGGCTACACCTTC. Translating gives CASSLDLSYGYTF. The chain recombines TRBV5-1 with TRBJ1-2; D uncertain. The V end lost 4 bases, the J end lost 5 bases, and 12 bases lay between the germline ends. The CDR3 is 13 residues long. Germline CDR1 SGHRS, CDR2 YFSETQ.

The chain combines TRBV4-1 with TRBJ2-6; 9 bases match TRBD1. The CDR3 is 19 residues long. Germline CDR1 and CDR2: MGHRA and YSYEKL. Losses at the gene ends were 8 bases for V and 0 bases for J; bases not matched to a gene: 14. The CDR3: CASQSFFGQGSSGANVLTF. The CDR3 bases are TGCGCCAGCCAATCCTTCTTCGGACAGGGGAGCTCTGGGGCCAACGTCCTGACTTTC.

The CDR3 here is CASSPTSGRMGGELFF. CDR3 DNA sequence: TGTGCCAGCAGCCCGACTAGCGGGAGGATGGGCGGGGAGCTGTTTTTT. The J gene is TRBJ2-2, the V gene TRBV3-1 (or the pseudogene TRBV3-2); 13 bases align to TRBD2. The ends lost 4 bases at V and 7 bases at J; junction bases unmatched: 6. Per germline, CDR1 LGHDT and CDR2 YNNKEL (reference sequence). This CDR3 has 16 residues.

In nucleotides, the CDR3 is TGTGCCAGCAGTCCGGGGGTTAATCAGCCCCAGCATTTT. It yields the protein CASSPGVNQPQHF. The chain couples TRBV27 to TRBJ1-5, with D perhaps TRBD1 (5 bases). The CDR3 extends over 13 amino acids. The germline CDR1 and CDR2 sequences are MNHEY and SMNVEV (reference sequence). V shed 5 bases and J shed 4 bases, with 9 bases lying between them.

This rearrangement joins TRBV27 to TRBJ2-7, with 8 bases aligning to TRBD1. After removal of 3 bases from V and 4 bases from J, the junction contained 8 bases not matched to a gene. The CDR3 consists of 15 residues. Germline lookup yields CDR1 MNHEY and CDR2 SMNVEV (reference sequence). CDR3: CASSFRTGTPYEQYF. The CDR3 DNA follows: TGTGCCAGCAGTTTCCGGACAGGGACCCCATACGAGCAGTACTTC.

The table lists this clone with a few counts. This rearrangement joins TRBV27 to TRBJ1-1; the D is unclear. This CDR3 has 13 residues. Germline V gives CDR1 MNHEY, CDR2 SMNVEV (reference sequence). Trimming stripped 0 bases from V and 4 bases from J, with 6 bases between. CDR3 DNA sequence: TGTGCCAGCAGTTTATCTCGTAGCACTGAAGCTTTCTTT. This translates into CASSLSRSTEAFF.

The chain has TRBV28 and TRBJ2-7; 7 nucleotides match TRBD1. Germline CDR1 reads MDHEN; CDR2 reads SYDVKM. The CDR3 spans 13 residues. Trimming at V came to 5 bases and at J to 4 bases, leaving 5 bases not matched to a gene. CDR3: CASSLSGGYEQYF. The CDR3 DNA reads TGTGCCAGCAGTCTCTCAGGGGGATACGAGCAGTACTTC.

V and J are TRBV7-3 and TRBJ1-1, with 8 bases aligning to TRBD1. Germline CDR1 SGHTA, CDR2 FQGTGA. The CDR3 is 14 residues long. V was pared by 4 bases and J by 2 bases, with 3 bases of the junction left unmatched. CDR3 amino acids: CASSSQGGNTEAFF. The CDR3 DNA is TGTGCCAGCAGCTCACAGGGGGGCAACACTGAAGCTTTCTTT.

This clone came up once. The chain recombines TRBV18 with TRBJ1-5; TRBD1 matches at 10 bases. Trimming cost V 6 bases and J 3 bases; bases outside gene matches: 5. This CDR3 comprises 15 residues. CDR1 is KGHSH and CDR2 is LQKENI in the germline V gene. The CDR3 DNA is TGTGCCAGCTCGGGGGACAGGGGATTCAATCAGCCCCAGCATTTT. This gives the protein CASSGDRGFNQPQHF.

The chain recombines TRBV6-5 with TRBJ1-1; maybe TRBD1 (5 bases). V was clipped by 6 bases and J by 0 bases, with 8 bases between them. This CDR3 comprises 13 residues. From germline, CDR1 is MNHEY and CDR2 SVGAGI. The CDR3 loop reads CASRGLLNTEAFF. Written as DNA, the CDR3 is TGTGCCAGCAGGGGGCTGTTGAACACTGAAGCTTTCTTT.

This clone came up a few times. The V gene is TRBV29-1, the J gene TRBJ2-1; D remains unclear. Between the trimmed V and J ends, which lost 3 bases and 6 bases, there was a span of 15 bases. This CDR3 is 14 amino acids long. Germline assignment: CDR1 SQVTM and CDR2 ANQGSEA. CDR3 loop: CSVDDTASINEQFF. The CDR3, as DNA: TGCAGCGTTGACGACACTGCATCTATCAATGAGCAGTTCTTC.